Each of the 24 T cell receptor beta chains below was sequenced from the same sample in a study of T cell responses to AZD1222 COVID-19 vaccine. Assay used: immunoSEQ multiplex PCR; TCRdb lists only in-frame clones, some missing. Of about 150,000 clones in the sample, under 95% were seen once. Sequenced material: peripheral blood, taken 28 days after the second dose of the MenACWY control vaccine. These receptor sequences come from an adult who received the MenACWY meningococcal vaccine as a control.

J is TRBJ2-1 and V is TRBV15; either TRBD1 or TRBD2 may fit D (5 bases each). This CDR3 has 14 amino acids. CDR1 is LNHNV, CDR2 YYDKDF, per germline (reference sequence). The V end was cut by 6 bases, the J end by 4 bases, with 13 bases between. CDR3 in DNA: TGTGCCACCAGGACGGGGCTAGAGTACAATGAGCAGTTCTTC. Its translation: CATRTGLEYNEQFF.

The chain has TRBV19 and TRBJ1-2; D gene unclear. Trimming left V 3 bases short and J 13 bases short, with 21 bases between. CDR1 is LNHDA and CDR2 is SQIVND in the germline V gene (reference sequence). CDR3 length: 14 residues. This CDR3 reads CASSISFGEGRGTF. CDR3 nucleotides: TGTGCCAGTAGTATTTCGTTTGGGGAGGGTAGAGGCACCTTC.

The rearrangement links TRBV28 to TRBJ1-2; no clear D. The germline V gene has CDR1 MDHEN and CDR2 SYDVKM. The CDR3 sequence is 14 residues long. The V and J ends lost 3 bases and 4 bases respectively, with 12 bases between them. CDR3 bases: TGTGCCAGCAGTTTGGGTGGGGTTGGCTATGGCTACACCTTC. This codes for CASSLGGVGYGYTF.

The table lists this clone with a few counts. The genes are TRBV27 and TRBJ2-7, with TRBD1 identical over 9 bases. The CDR3 sequence is 16 residues long. J was trimmed by 6 bases and V by 0 bases; bases with no gene match: 9. Looked up from germline, CDR1 is MNHEY and CDR2 is SMNVEV (reference sequence). This CDR3 is CASSLSIWDRASEQYF. For the CDR3, the DNA is TGTGCCAGCAGTTTATCGATTTGGGACAGGGCGTCCGAGCAGTACTTC.

The V and J genes are TRBV18 and TRBJ1-4; D is uncertain. V lost 4 bases to trimming and J lost 1 base, with 4 bases between them. Germline V CDR1 and CDR2: KGHSH, LQKENI. This CDR3 has 13 residues. CDR3 region: CASSRGTNEKLFF. The CDR3 nucleotides are TGTGCCAGCTCACGGGGAACTAATGAAAAACTGTTTTTT. The complete variable domain, with remaining parts taken from reference TRBV18 and TRBJ1-4, reads NAGVMQNPRHLVRRRGQEARLRCSPMKGHSHVYWYRQLPEEGLKFMVYLQKENIIDESGMPKERFSAEFPKEGPSILRIQQVVRGDSAAYFCASSRGTNEKLFFGSGTQLSVL.

The chain joins TRBV7-3 to TRBJ2-2, with D perhaps TRBD1 or TRBD2 (5 bases each). Between the trimmed V and J ends, which lost 2 bases and 1 base, there was a span of 11 bases. Germline V gene sequence: CDR1 SGHTA, CDR2 FQGTGA. The CDR3 length is 16 residues. The CDR3 bases are TGTGCCAGCAGCTTATCCGGGACGGTGAACACCGGGGAGCTGTTTTTT. It is translated as CASSLSGTVNTGELFF.

This clone has a single count. V is TRBV10-3 and J is TRBJ2-2; no clear D gene. The CDR3 sequence is 14 residues long. V lost 0 bases and J lost 9, with 11 bases in between. Germline values: CDR1 ENHRY, CDR2 SYGVKD. In DNA, the CDR3 is TGTGCCATCAGTGAGTCGCTAGGGCCCAGGGAGCTGTTTTTT. It codes for CAISESLGPRELFF.

This clone has just one count. The chain links TRBV7-2 to TRBJ2-3; D is ambiguous. The germline gives CDR1 SGHTA, CDR2 FQGNSA. Deletions cut 8 bases from V and 5 bases from J, with 5 bases between. CDR3 length: 10 residues. The CDR3 loop is CASGLDTQYF. In DNA, the CDR3 is TGTGCCAGCGGGTTAGATACGCAGTATTTT.

The rearrangement uses TRBV9 and TRBJ2-7; 7 nucleotides line up with TRBD1. With V trimmed by 4 bases and J by 3 bases, 7 bases remained unmatched. From germline, CDR1 is SGDLS and CDR2 YYNGEE. The CDR3 has 14 residues. The CDR3 DNA follows: TGTGCCAGCAGCCTGGGACAGAAGAACTACGAGCAGTACTTC. Translated, it gives CASSLGQKNYEQYF. Full variable domain (rest looked up from reference TRBV9 and TRBJ2-7): DSGVTQTPKHLITATGQRVTLRCSPRSGDLSVYWYQQSLDQGLQFLIQYYNGEERAKGNILERFSAQQFPDLHSELNLSSLELGDSALYFCASSLGQKNYEQYFGPGTRLTVT.

The rearrangement joins TRBV10-3 to TRBJ2-3, with D unclear. Germline loops: CDR1 ENHRY, CDR2 SYGVKD. The CDR3 totals 14 residues. V lost 8 bases and J lost 0, with 12 bases in between. The CDR3 sequence: CAIRPESSTDTQYF. The CDR3, as DNA: TGTGCCATCCGCCCAGAATCGAGCACAGATACGCAGTATTTT.

V and J are TRBV7-8 and TRBJ2-2, with 7 bases fitting TRBD1. The CDR3 is 17 amino acids. Germline-derived CDR1 and CDR2 are SGHVS and FQNEAQ. V shed 1 base, J shed 4 bases, and the junction held 9 bases outside the gene matches. The CDR3 DNA reads as TGTGCCAGCAGCTTAGTCGTCGACAGGGAGACCACCGGGGAGCTGTTTTTT. Its protein is CASSLVVDRETTGELFF.

The CDR3 bases are TGTGCCAGCATCCCAGCTATCAATTCACCCCTCCACTTT. It codes for CASIPAINSPLHF. V and J are TRBV2 and TRBJ1-6; D is unresolved. The CDR3 is made up of 13 amino acids. CDR1 and CDR2 (germline): SNHLY, FYNNEI. The V end lost 7 bases, the J end lost 7 bases, and 11 bases lay between the germline ends.

This clone was seen a handful of times. The gene calls are TRBV3-1 (or the pseudogene TRBV3-2) and TRBJ2-1; 7 bases fit TRBD2. V gave up 4 bases and J gave up 9 bases; unmatched junction bases: 9. CDR1 LGHDT and CDR2 YNNKEL come from the germline V gene (reference sequence). The CDR3 length is 14 residues. As DNA, the CDR3 is TGTGCCAGCAGCCCGACTGGACTAGATGCTGAGCAGTTCTTC. Its translation: CASSPTGLDAEQFF.

V and J are TRBV7-9 and TRBJ2-1; 9 nucleotides line up with TRBD1. J was trimmed by 2 bases and V by 0 bases; bases with no gene match: 5. The CDR3 has 17 amino acids. The germline V gene has CDR1 SEHNR and CDR2 FQNEAQ (reference sequence). In DNA, the CDR3 is TGTGCCAGCAGCTTAGCGCCGGGACAGGGCCCCTACAATGAGCAGTTCTTC. Residues: CASSLAPGQGPYNEQFF.

This sequence joins TRBV9 and TRBJ2-1, with D maybe TRBD2 (6 bases). Trimming shortened V by 0 bases and J by 2 bases, and 9 bases separated the two germline ends. CDR1 SGDLS and CDR2 YYNGEE come from the germline V gene. The CDR3 runs 15 residues. The CDR3 DNA follows: TGTGCCAGCAGCGTAGATAGCGGAACCTACAATGAGCAGTTCTTC. Its translation: CASSVDSGTYNEQFF.

The V call is TRBV24-1, the J call TRBJ2-5, with a weak D call TRBD1 (5 bases). The CDR3 is 15 residues long. Germline CDR1 and CDR2: KGHDR and SFDVKD. Trimming took 3 bases from V and 1 from J, leaving 11 bases between them. CDR3 protein: CATSDPQGFQETQYF. The CDR3 coding sequence is TGTGCCACCAGTGATCCCCAGGGCTTCCAAGAGACCCAGTACTTC.

This chain connects TRBV6-2 or TRBV6-3 to TRBJ1-4, with D possibly being TRBD1 (6 bases). CDR1 MNHEY and CDR2 SVGEGT come from the germline V gene. Trimming removed 5 bases from V and 3 bases from J, with 16 bases in between. The CDR3 consists of 16 residues. CDR3 DNA sequence: TGTGCCAGCAGTCCCCGGCCAGGGGCGCCTAATGAAAAACTGTTTTTT. Encoded protein: CASSPRPGAPNEKLFF.

This clone came up once. The rearrangement joins TRBV7-8 to TRBJ2-7; 12 bases agree with TRBD2. The CDR3 is 19 residues long. The germline gives CDR1 SGHVS, CDR2 FQNEAQ. V lost 5 bases to trimming and J lost 3 bases; unmatched junction nucleotides: 17. CDR3 sequence (DNA): TGTGCCAGCAGCCACCAGGCGGGGTCCCTAGCGGGAGGGATCTACGAGCAGTACTTC. It specifies CASSHQAGSLAGGIYEQYF.

The V gene is TRBV7-2, the J gene TRBJ2-5, with 11 bases aligning to TRBD2. The CDR3 has 15 amino acids. The V segment lost 5 bases and the J segment 9 bases; nucleotides outside the gene matches: 11. Germline-derived CDR1 and CDR2 are SGHTA and FQGNSA. This CDR3 is CASSALTSGASSQYF. The CDR3, as DNA: TGTGCCAGCAGCGCCTTGACTAGCGGGGCGAGTTCCCAGTACTTC.

This sequence joins TRBV4-3 and TRBJ2-7, with D unclear. The CDR3 consists of 15 residues. Germline V lookup: CDR1 LGHNA, CDR2 YSLEER. V lost 0 bases and J 5 bases, leaving 14 bases between the germline ends. CDR3 sequence reads: CASSQEGRARDEQYF. The DNA of the CDR3 is TGCGCCAGCAGCCAAGAAGGACGGGCTAGGGACGAGCAGTACTTC.

V and J are TRBV6-2 or TRBV6-3 and TRBJ1-3; unclear D gene. The length of the CDR3 is 14 residues. V lost 2 bases and J 7 bases, leaving 12 bases between the germline ends. Germline V CDR1 and CDR2: MNHEY, SVGEGT. CDR3 residues: CASSYRGVSNTIYF. CDR3 nucleotides: TGTGCCAGCAGTTACCGTGGCGTCTCGAACACCATATATTTT.

CDR3 coding DNA: TGTGCCAGCAGTTTGACTAGCGGGAGGGACTACAATGAGCAGTTCTTC. Its protein product is CASSLTSGRDYNEQFF. The chain joins TRBV7-9 to TRBJ2-1; 14 nucleotides line up with TRBD2. The length of the CDR3 is 16 residues. After removal of 6 bases from V and 3 bases from J, the junction contained 4 bases not matched to a gene. The germline V gene encodes CDR1 SEHNR and CDR2 FQNEAQ (reference sequence).

This rearrangement joins TRBV3-1 (or the pseudogene TRBV3-2) to TRBJ2-5, with 11 bases that match TRBD2. Germline V gives CDR1 LGHDT, CDR2 YNNKEL (reference sequence). V was pared by 6 bases and J by 5 bases, with 8 bases of the junction left unmatched. This CDR3 has 15 residues. The CDR3 loop reads CASRGGTSGRETQYF. The CDR3 nucleotides are TGTGCCAGCAGAGGGGGGACTAGCGGTAGGGAGACCCAGTACTTC.

This clone was observed a handful of times. This chain uses TRBV7-8 with TRBJ1-3; D uncertain. Per germline, CDR1 SGHVS and CDR2 FQNEAQ. The germline V and J ends were trimmed by 5 bases and 2 bases, with 1 base remaining between them. This CDR3 has 11 residues. CDR3 amino acids: CASSPGNTIYF. The CDR3 region has the DNA TGTGCCAGCAGCCCTGGAAACACCATATATTTT.